A few counts support the clone carrying this TCR beta chain. The sample is drawn from a study of T cells in Graves' hyperthyroidism and ophthalmopathy. TCR beta CDR3 region amplification was performed from RNA transcripts. When the TCR CDR3 underwent first-round RT-PCR, the HTBI primer set was used. One entry per CDR3 protein, called by TCRdb with MiXCR from the multiplex PCR reads. The table has hundreds of thousands of distinct CDR3 sequences, roughly 14% seen once. Per the germline V gene, CDR1 is WNHNN and CDR2 is SYGVQD (reference sequence). CDR3 length: 15 amino acids. The germline V and J ends were trimmed by 3 bases and 1 base, with 12 bases remaining between them. Patients affected by ophthalmopathy presented a Clinical Activity Score of at least 3, a NOSPECS grade of at least 4, and disease duration below 3 months.

The sequence came from a man in his late teens or twenties with Graves' ophthalmopathy. Specimen: blood. The chain recombines TRBV10-1 with TRBJ2-5; tentative D call: TRBD1 (5 bases). The CDR3 here is CASSDGAATQETQYF. The DNA of the CDR3 is TGCGCCAGCAGTGATGGGGCAGCCACCCAAGAGACCCAGTACTTC.